The 21 T cell receptor beta chains below were found in one sample sequenced in a study of identical twins. In TCRdb, the 5' RACE reads were re-called with MiXCR into one record per CDR3 protein. In the table there are around 280,000 distinct CDR3 sequences, less than 9% of which are singletons. These data are also associated with another study on yellow fever vaccine responses in identical twins.

The sample was memory (CD45RO+) T cells sorted from blood. All receptors derive from a woman in her late teens or twenties in good health.

This clonotype was found many times. J is TRBJ1-2 and V is TRBV15; no reliable D call. The CDR3 spans 13 residues. V was shortened by 0 bases and J by 8 bases, with 10 bases between the two germline ends. In germline, CDR1 is LNHNV, CDR2 YYDKDF (reference sequence). The CDR3 nucleotides read TGTGCCACCAGCAGAGATCATGTTGACGGCTACACCTTC. It yields the protein CATSRDHVDGYTF. The full variable domain, rest sourced from reference TRBV15 and TRBJ1-2, is DAMVIQNPRYQVTQFGKPVTLSCSQTLNHNVMYWYQQKSSQAPKLLFHYYDKDFNNEADTPDNFQSRRPNTSFCFLDIRSPGLGDTAMYLCATSRDHVDGYTFGSGTRLTVV.

This clonotype was detected ten times or more. The chain is built from TRBV5-1 and TRBJ1-1; the D is unclear. Between the trimmed V and J ends, which lost 4 bases and 1 base, there was a span of 11 bases. The CDR3 is made up of 14 amino acids. Per the germline V gene, CDR1 is SGHRS and CDR2 is YFSETQ. The DNA for the CDR3 is TGCGCCAGCAGCCCGTCGGTCGGGAACACTGAAGCTTTCTTT. Residues: CASSPSVGNTEAFF.

The table lists this clonotype with a few counts. V usage is TRBV12-3 or TRBV12-4 and J usage is TRBJ1-2; possible D gene TRBD1, 6 bases. The CDR3 is 11 amino acids. Trimming took off 9 bases at V and 8 bases at J, with 13 bases between the two ends. In nucleotides, the CDR3 is TGTGCCAGTCAGGGGTTGAAGGGCTACACCTTC. The encoded protein is CASQGLKGYTF.

This clonotype occurred many times. V gene TRBV6-2 or TRBV6-3 combines with J gene TRBJ2-3; D is perhaps TRBD2 (6 bases). V gave up 7 bases and J gave up 4 bases, with 18 bases separating them. This CDR3 has 15 residues. The germline V gene encodes CDR1 MNHEY and CDR2 SVGEGT. The CDR3 DNA reads as TGTGCCAGCACTGATATTGCGGGGACCCCAGATACGCAGTATTTT. Translating gives CASTDIAGTPDTQYF.

The sample holds many counts of this clonotype. This rearrangement joins TRBV14 to TRBJ2-1, with D possibly called TRBD1 or TRBD2 (6 bases each). V shed 3 bases and J shed 5 bases, with 11 bases lying between them. Germline V CDR1 and CDR2: SGHDN, FVKESK. CDR3 size: 14 residues. Here the CDR3 reads CASSHLGGHNEQFF. CDR3 DNA sequence: TGTGCCAGCAGCCACCTGGGGGGCCACAATGAGCAGTTCTTC.

This clonotype was picked up a small number of times. The rearrangement links TRBV5-1 to TRBJ1-2, with D tentatively TRBD1 (5 bases). Looked up from germline, CDR1 is SGHRS and CDR2 is YFSETQ. Trimming shortened V by 0 bases and J by 7 bases, and 13 bases separated the two germline ends. The CDR3 length is 14 residues. Here the CDR3 DNA reads TGCGCCAGCAGCTTGGCCGCCAGGGCTCGTGGCTACACCTTC. This encodes CASSLAARARGYTF.

This clonotype showed up many times. J is TRBJ1-4 and V is TRBV5-5; D perhaps matches TRBD1 (6 bases). The CDR3 extends over 14 amino acids. The germline V and J ends were trimmed by 2 bases and 8 bases, with 13 bases remaining between them. Per germline, CDR1 SGHKS and CDR2 YYEKEE (reference sequence). Here the CDR3 DNA reads TGTGCCAGCAGCTTCACCCCCCAGGGGGAAAAACTGTTTTTT. Amino acid sequence: CASSFTPQGEKLFF.

This clonotype was observed many times. The chain carries TRBV5-1 and TRBJ2-3; possibly TRBD1 or TRBD2 for D (5 bases each). Deletions cut 4 bases from V and 1 base from J, with 13 bases between. The CDR3 is 15 amino acids. Germline CDR1 SGHRS, CDR2 YFSETQ. The CDR3 DNA is TGCGCCAGCAGCACCGGGACGGATGGCACAGATACGCAGTATTTT. Translated, it gives CASSTGTDGTDTQYF. Using reference TRBV5-1 and TRBJ2-3 for the parts outside the CDR3, the full variable domain is KAGVTQTPRYLIKTRGQQVTLSCSPISGHRSVSWYQQTPGQGLQFLFEYFSETQRNKGNFPGRFSGRQFSNSRSEMNVSTLELGDSALYLCASSTGTDGTDTQYFGPGTRLTVL.

This clonotype was detected many times. This sequence joins TRBV12-3 or TRBV12-4 and TRBJ1-1; 9 nucleotides line up with TRBD1. The CDR3 consists of 15 residues. The V gene end was trimmed by 5 bases and the J gene end by 5 bases; junction bases not matched to a gene: 9. CDR3 in amino acids: CASSRAQGAGTEAFF. The CDR3 nucleotides read TGTGCCAGCAGTCGCGCACAGGGGGCAGGGACTGAAGCTTTCTTT.

This chain uses TRBV7-3 with TRBJ2-2, with a possible D match to TRBD1 (5 bases). V was trimmed by 1 base and J by 0 bases, leaving 9 bases between them. Germline V gene sequence: CDR1 SGHTA, CDR2 FQGTGA. The length of the CDR3 is 16 residues. CDR3 region: CASSLIGQANTGELFF. The DNA for the CDR3 is TGTGCCAGCAGCTTAATAGGACAAGCGAACACCGGGGAGCTGTTTTTT.

This clonotype was observed a handful of times. The chain's CDR3 is CASSYVLTATRPPYEQYV. The CDR3 nucleotides read TGTGCCAGCAGTTATGTATTGACCGCTACCAGACCTCCCTACGAGCAGTACGTC. The gene calls are TRBV6-7 and TRBJ2-7; D uncertain. TRBV6-7 is classed as an ORF, of uncertain function. Trimming stripped 3 bases from V and 2 bases from J, with 23 bases between. This CDR3 spans 18 amino acids.

In this sample, this clonotype turned up a few times. The genes are TRBV5-1 and TRBJ2-5, with D unresolved. The CDR3 covers 15 residues. Trimming cost V 2 bases and J 5 bases, with 16 bases left between them. Germline CDR1 SGHRS, CDR2 YFSETQ. CDR3 residues: CASSLGFLVWETQYF. Written as DNA, the CDR3 is TGCGCCAGCAGCTTAGGGTTCTTGGTGTGGGAGACCCAGTACTTC.

In its sample, this clonotype was seen many times. The CDR3 here is CASSAILAPTRGEQFF. In DNA form, the CDR3 reads TGTGCCAGCAGTGCAATACTAGCACCCACCCGGGGTGAGCAGTTCTTC. The rearrangement links TRBV27 to TRBJ2-1, with D tentatively TRBD2 (6 bases). This CDR3 contains 16 residues. CDR1 MNHEY and CDR2 SMNVEV come from the germline V gene (reference sequence). V was pared by 5 bases and J by 9 bases, with 23 bases between.

This rearrangement joins TRBV6-1 to TRBJ1-3; possibly TRBD1 for D (6 bases). The CDR3 extends over 16 amino acids. Trimming removed 6 bases from V and 3 bases from J, with 18 bases in between. CDR1 is MNHNS, CDR2 SASEGT, per germline. The CDR3 DNA sequence: TGTGCCAGCAGCCGTGTTACAGGGCAGGGTGGAAACACCATATATTTT. Translation: CASSRVTGQGGNTIYF.

The chain links TRBV20-1 to TRBJ2-3; tentatively, D is TRBD2 (6 bases). Trimming took 5 bases from V and 1 from J, leaving 13 bases between them. Germline loops: CDR1 DFQATT, CDR2 SNEGSKA (reference sequence). This CDR3 comprises 14 residues. DNA for the CDR3: TGCAGTGCTCGACGGGGGTCGCGCACAGATACGCAGTATTTT. Amino acids: CSARRGSRTDTQYF.

The sample holds a few counts of this clonotype. The rearrangement joins TRBV5-1 to TRBJ2-5, with D tentatively TRBD1 (5 bases). This CDR3 region has 15 residues. The V gene's germline CDR1 is SGHRS and CDR2 YFSETQ. V was clipped by 4 bases and J by 2 bases, with 15 bases between them. CDR3 sequence: CASSDPRQTQETQYF. The DNA for the CDR3 is TGCGCCAGCAGCGACCCGCGACAGACACAAGAGACCCAGTACTTC.

The chain combines TRBV6-5 with TRBJ2-3; 9 nucleotides agree with TRBD2. The ends lost 2 bases at V and 7 bases at J; junction bases unmatched: 10. Germline CDR1 reads MNHEY; CDR2 reads SVGAGI. The CDR3 spans 16 residues. CDR3 bases: TGTGCCAGCAGTTACCTTAAGACTAGCGGTTCGAATACGCAGTATTTT. Its protein product is CASSYLKTSGSNTQYF.

The table lists this clonotype with many counts. J is TRBJ1-6 and V is TRBV12-3 or TRBV12-4; TRBD1 is a possible D gene (5 bases). The CDR3 consists of 16 residues. Trimming removed 6 bases from V and 6 bases from J, with 18 bases in between. The CDR3 bases are TGTGCCAGCAGACGCGGGACCGGGGGAACTAATTCACCCCTCCACTTT. Translation gives CASRRGTGGTNSPLHF.

This clonotype was seen only a few times. The chain uses TRBV20-1 and TRBJ2-1; TRBD2 aligns across 12 bases. Losses at the gene ends were 5 bases for V and 10 bases for J; bases not matched to a gene: 6. The CDR3 is 13 residues long. Looked up from germline, CDR1 is DFQATT and CDR2 is SNEGSKA (reference sequence). CDR3 loop: CSALSTSGSEQFF. In DNA, the CDR3 is TGCAGTGCTCTATCGACTAGCGGGAGCGAGCAGTTCTTC.

This clonotype appeared a few times. For the CDR3, the DNA is TGTGCCAGCAGCCAAAGGGTTTATGAGCAGTTCTTC. Its protein product is CASSQRVYEQFF. The rearrangement uses TRBV3-1 and TRBJ2-1, with D hard to call. Trimming shortened V by 2 bases and J by 8 bases, and 7 bases separated the two germline ends. Germline CDR1 and CDR2: LGHDT and YNNKEL (reference sequence). CDR3 length equals 12 residues.

This clonotype turned up a few times. The J gene is TRBJ2-3, the V gene TRBV19, with D unresolved. The CDR3 spans 11 residues. Trimming shortened V by 3 bases and J by 6 bases, and 4 bases separated the two germline ends. From germline, CDR1 is LNHDA and CDR2 SQIVND (reference sequence). DNA for the CDR3: TGTGCCAGTAGTATCGGGGATACGCAGTATTTT. Residues: CASSIGDTQYF.